This passage covers 10 T cell receptor beta chains from one sample sequenced in a study of T cells in Graves' hyperthyroidism and ophthalmopathy. Authors of the study amplified TCR beta CDR3 regions from RNA transcripts. Initially, a first-round RT-PCR of the TCR CDR3 employed the HTBI primer set. Each CDR3 protein is one row after TCRdb ran MiXCR on the multiplex PCR reads. Among 500,000 to 600,000 distinct CDR3 sequences, over 15% were seen once, and the ten largest hold approximately 18%. The sequencing input was blood. The source of these receptors is a woman between 18 and 30 years old with Graves' hyperthyroidism.

This clonotype has more than one count but fewer than ten. J is TRBJ2-7 and V is TRBV11-2; 11 bases map to TRBD1. CDR1 and CDR2 (germline): SGHAT, FQNNGV. There are 14 residues in the CDR3. V shed 1 base and J 5 bases; nucleotides not matched to a gene: 1. The CDR3: CASSLVGQGDEQYF. As DNA, the CDR3 is TGTGCCAGCAGCTTAGTGGGACAGGGGGACGAGCAGTACTTC. Together with reference TRBV11-2 and TRBJ2-7, the CDR3 gives the full variable domain: EAGVAQSPRYKIIEKRQSVAFWCNPISGHATLYWYQQILGQGPKLLIQFQNNGVVDDSQLPKDRFSAERLKGVDSTLKIQPAKLEDSAVYLCASSLVGQGDEQYFGPGTRLTVT.

The chain has TRBV29-1 and TRBJ1-3, with TRBD1 as a possible D gene (5 bases). CDR1 is SQVTM and CDR2 is ANQGSEA in the germline V gene. Trimming stripped 5 bases from V and 8 bases from J, with 16 bases between. The CDR3 sequence is 13 residues long. The CDR3 bases are TGCAGCGTTCGCGGGGGGGGGAGGGACACCATATATTTT. Encoded protein: CSVRGGGRDTIYF.

This clonotype was seen a few times. CDR3 region: CASSGAGVGETQYF. DNA of the CDR3: TGCGCCAGCAGCGGGGCGGGAGTAGGAGAGACCCAGTACTTC. The chain couples TRBV5-1 to TRBJ2-5, with 7 positions matching TRBD2. Trimming took 4 bases from V and 4 from J; bases not matched to a gene: 7. The CDR3 consists of 14 residues. Germline V gives CDR1 SGHRS, CDR2 YFSETQ.

This clonotype was counted at least ten times. The V call is TRBV20-1, the J call TRBJ2-5; maybe TRBD2 (6 bases). Germline V gene data show CDR1 as DFQATT and CDR2 as SNEGSKA (reference sequence). CDR3 size: 15 residues. Trimming removed 0 bases at V and 3 bases at J, with 14 bases between. As DNA, the CDR3 is TGCAGTGCTAGAGATTTCGGGGGAAGTGAAGAGACCCAGTACTTC. This encodes CSARDFGGSEETQYF.

V and J are TRBV29-1 and TRBJ2-1; D gene uncertain. The CDR3 has 13 amino acids. With 7 bases removed from V and 5 bases from J, the gap between germline ends came to 15 bases. Germline V lookup: CDR1 SQVTM, CDR2 ANQGSEA. Here the CDR3 DNA reads TGCAGCGAGCCCCGTGGCAGTAACAATGAGCAGTTCTTC. Protein product: CSEPRGSNNEQFF.

The rearrangement joins TRBV12-3 or TRBV12-4 to TRBJ1-6; D is unresolved. The CDR3 contains 14 residues. The V gene lost 2 bases and the J gene lost 6 bases, with 8 bases spanning the gap. The CDR3 nucleotides read TGTGCCAGCAGTTTACGGACTAGTAATTCACCCCTCCACTTT. Translating it yields CASSLRTSNSPLHF.

This clonotype was detected many times. The rearrangement joins TRBV12-5 to TRBJ2-1, with TRBD2 matching over 10 bases. J was trimmed by 5 bases and V by 0 bases; bases with no gene match: 13. This CDR3 is built from 19 residues. From germline, CDR1 is LGHNT and CDR2 FRNRAP. The CDR3: CASGLVLGAGGWTDNEQFF. CDR3 DNA: TGTGCTAGTGGTTTGGTACTCGGAGCGGGAGGGTGGACCGACAATGAGCAGTTCTTC.

The sample holds a few counts of this clonotype. A read error may account for a junction end that differs from germline. This sequence joins TRBV6-1 and TRBJ2-2, with 7 bases aligning to TRBD2. Germline V gives CDR1 MNHNS, CDR2 SASEGT. This CDR3 region has 17 residues. The CDR3, as DNA: TGCGCCAGCAGCCACCCTCGGCTAGCGGCGAACACCGGGGAGCTGTTTTTT. Amino acid sequence: CASSHPRLAANTGELFF.

This chain joins TRBV9 and TRBJ2-1; D is uncertain. V gave up 3 bases and J gave up 7 bases, with 17 bases separating them. Germline V gene lookup returns CDR1 SGDLS and CDR2 YYNGEE. The CDR3 totals 15 residues. The CDR3 protein is CASSATAGSGNEQFF. For the CDR3, the DNA is TGTGCCAGCAGCGCGACGGCCGGTTCGGGTAATGAGCAGTTCTTC.

The J gene is TRBJ1-4, the V gene TRBV19; D perhaps matches TRBD1 (6 bases). The length of the CDR3 is 16 residues. The V end lost 5 bases, the J end lost 0 bases, and 13 bases lay between the germline ends. Germline V lookup: CDR1 LNHDA, CDR2 SQIVND (reference sequence). The CDR3 spells CASSPQGQTTNEKLFF. CDR3 coding DNA: TGTGCCAGTAGTCCGCAAGGACAGACAACTAATGAAAAACTGTTTTTT.